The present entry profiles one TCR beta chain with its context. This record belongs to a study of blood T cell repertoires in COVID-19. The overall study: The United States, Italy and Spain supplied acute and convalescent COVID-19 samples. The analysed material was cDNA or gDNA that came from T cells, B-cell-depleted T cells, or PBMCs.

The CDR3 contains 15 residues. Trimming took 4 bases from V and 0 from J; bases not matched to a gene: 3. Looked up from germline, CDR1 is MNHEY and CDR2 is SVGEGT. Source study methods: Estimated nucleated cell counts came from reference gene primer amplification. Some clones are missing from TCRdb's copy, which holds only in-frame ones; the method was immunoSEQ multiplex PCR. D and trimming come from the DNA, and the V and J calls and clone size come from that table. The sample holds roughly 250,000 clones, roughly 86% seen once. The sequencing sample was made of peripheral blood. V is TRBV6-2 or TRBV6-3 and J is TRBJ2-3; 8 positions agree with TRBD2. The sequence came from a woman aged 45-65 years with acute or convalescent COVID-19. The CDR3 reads CASSFKRGSTDTQYF. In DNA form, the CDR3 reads TGTGCCAGCAGTTTCAAGCGGGGGAGCACAGATACGCAGTATTTT.